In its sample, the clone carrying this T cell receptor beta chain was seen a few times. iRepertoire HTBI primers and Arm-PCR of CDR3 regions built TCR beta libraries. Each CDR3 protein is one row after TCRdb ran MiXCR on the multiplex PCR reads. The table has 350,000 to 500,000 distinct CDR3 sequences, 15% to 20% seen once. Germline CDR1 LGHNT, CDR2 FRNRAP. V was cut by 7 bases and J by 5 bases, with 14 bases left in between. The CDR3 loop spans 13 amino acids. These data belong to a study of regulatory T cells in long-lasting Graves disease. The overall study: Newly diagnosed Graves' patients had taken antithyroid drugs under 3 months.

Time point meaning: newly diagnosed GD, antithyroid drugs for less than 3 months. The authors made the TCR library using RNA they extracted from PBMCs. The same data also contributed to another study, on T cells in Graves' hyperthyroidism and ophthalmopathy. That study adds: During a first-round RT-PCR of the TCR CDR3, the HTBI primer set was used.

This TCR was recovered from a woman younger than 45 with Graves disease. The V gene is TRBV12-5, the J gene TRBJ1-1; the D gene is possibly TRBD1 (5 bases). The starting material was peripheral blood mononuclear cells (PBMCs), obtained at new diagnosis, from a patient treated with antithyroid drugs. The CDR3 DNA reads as TGTGCTAGTGCCGGGGCCTTAGAGACTGAAGCTTTCTTT. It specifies CASAGALETEAFF.